This T cell receptor (beta chain) was recorded in a study of shared clonotypes between healthy human individuals. Deep-level assay runs were performed. For each subset, genomic DNA was distributed in equal portions over several immunoSEQ plates. Unsorted PBMC DNA was run through sequencing on ten immunoSEQ deep assay plates. The data were produced by immunoSEQ multiplex PCR, yet TCRdb's version contains in-frame clones alone and is incomplete. Of 450,000 to 600,000 clones listed, roughly 78% are singletons. Germline V lookup: CDR1 MNHNS, CDR2 SASEGT. This CDR3 has 14 residues. V was shortened by 0 bases and J by 0 bases, with 6 bases between the two germline ends.

Sequenced: PBMCs. This sequence originates from a woman in her thirties or forties in good health. Some clones in this sample may be carry-over from other donors' samples. V gene TRBV6-1 combines with J gene TRBJ2-7; D call uncertain. CDR3 nucleotide sequence: TGTGCCAGCAGTGAAGCGGGCAACTCCTACGAGCAGTACTTC. The encoded protein is CASSEAGNSYEQYF.